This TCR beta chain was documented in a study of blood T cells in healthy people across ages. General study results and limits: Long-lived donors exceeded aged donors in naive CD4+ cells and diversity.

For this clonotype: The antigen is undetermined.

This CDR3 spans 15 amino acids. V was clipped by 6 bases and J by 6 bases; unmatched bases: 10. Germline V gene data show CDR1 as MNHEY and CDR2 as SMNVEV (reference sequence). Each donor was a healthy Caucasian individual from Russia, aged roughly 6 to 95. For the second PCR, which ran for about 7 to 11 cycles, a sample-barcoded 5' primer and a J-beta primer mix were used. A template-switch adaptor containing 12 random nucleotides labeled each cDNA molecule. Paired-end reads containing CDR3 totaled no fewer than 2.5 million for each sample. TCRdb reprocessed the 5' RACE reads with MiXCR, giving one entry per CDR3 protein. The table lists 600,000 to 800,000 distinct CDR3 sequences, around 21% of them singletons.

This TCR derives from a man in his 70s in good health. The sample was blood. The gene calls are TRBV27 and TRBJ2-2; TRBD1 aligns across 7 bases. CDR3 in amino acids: CASRPTTGVAGELFF. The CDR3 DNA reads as TGTGCCAGCAGACCCACAACAGGGGTGGCCGGGGAGCTGTTTTTT.